This record concerns one T cell receptor (beta chain) sequence. There is no known antigen for this receptor. No much larger clone is present one base from it, and per-base qualities are unavailable. Selection of patients required sufficient residual fresh-frozen tumor tissue and over two years of available survival data. None of the glioblastoma patients carried an isocitrate dehydrogenase mutation, although molecular status otherwise varied. PBMC collection took place before vaccination, two weeks after the third vaccination, and at tumor progression if progression occurred. The Qiagen DNeasy Blood extraction Kit was used for extraction of genomic DNA. The record originates from a study of glioma-infiltrating T cells after dendritic cell vaccination (TCRdb year 2016). Study-level background: Of the roughly 15 glioblastoma patients in the cohort, all drawn from Phase I and II dendritic cell vaccination trials, 9 were newly diagnosed and 6 had recurrent disease. Patients received autologous tumor lysate-pulsed dendritic cell vaccination between 2003 and 2012. The vaccine was prepared from monocyte-derived dendritic cells that were cultured for around 7 days with IL-4 and GM-CSF and then pulsed overnight with autologous tumor lysate. Patients received three intradermal dendritic cell vaccine injections at biweekly intervals in the arm below the axilla. Deep sequencing of TCR beta CDR3 regions was used to quantify tumor-infiltrating lymphocyte content and compare tumor and blood repertoires in dendritic cell-vaccinated glioblastoma patients. Survival after dendritic cell vaccination was correlated with TCR sequencing metrics, including TIL content and tumor-blood repertoire overlap. The paper as a whole reports these results and caveats: Longer time to progression and overall survival after dendritic cell vaccination were predicted by higher estimated pretreatment TIL content. The three-group TCR overlap response model was characterized as speculative, and prospective validation of the model was stated to be required. TCR clonality showed no direct relationship with survival, which suggests that a diverse polyclonal response may matter. The cohort was small and heterogeneous, few patients had complete blood and tumor sets, and even fewer had initial-recurrent tumor pairs.

Using the immunoSEQ assay, TCRB CDR3 regions were amplified from roughly 1.9 micrograms of genomic DNA, or from all available DNA when less than that was on hand. The multiplex PCR relied on 60 forward primers for TCR V beta segments and 13 reverse primers for J beta segments. Synthetic control templates were spiked into each sample at limiting dilution to estimate reads per starting template. The Illumina HiSeq System generated 87 bp sequencing reads. From the authors' description of their analysis: PCR and sequencing errors were removed by merging closely related sequences with a nearest neighbor algorithm. TCR overlap was measured as the percentage of unique tumor TCR beta sequences that were also present in the peripheral blood of the same patient. In its TCRdb copy, this immuneACCESS table keeps in-frame sequences only and misses some clones. Where compared with another copy, unresolved V genes explain less than half of these, and the others have no known cause. That table is the source of V, J and clone size, and D and trimming were worked out from the DNA. The sample yields approximately 48,000 clones; over 75% were counted once. The ten largest clones add up to roughly 10% of the sample.

The trim is 2 bases for V and 3 bases for J, with a gap of 14 bases between the germline ends. In the germline V gene, CDR1 corresponds to SGHTA and CDR2 to FQGNSA. The CDR3, cysteine through phenylalanine, is 15 amino acids long. Of all the DNA, just the CDR3 is kept, 45 bases in frame from base 1. The chain uses TRBV7-2 and TRBJ2-7; tentative D gene TRBD1, with 6 bases matching. The origin of this receptor is a human donor with glioblastoma. Sequenced here: blood, sampled before dendritic cell vaccination. The base sequence is TGTGCCAGCAGCTTAAACGGCAGGGGATACTACGAGCAGTACTTC. Translated, this is CASSLNGRGYYEQYF. Reference TRBV7-2 and TRBJ2-7 proteins supply the regions before and after the CDR3; the full variable domain is: GAGVSQSPSNKVTEKGKDVELRCDPISGHTALYWYRQSLGQGLEFLIYFQGNSAPDKSGLPSDRFSAERTGGSVSTLTIQRTQQEDSAVYLCASSLNGRGYYEQYFGPGTRLTVT.